The 17 T cell receptor beta chains listed next were all sequenced from one sample in a study of response to subunit inactivated influenza vaccine (dated by TCRdb to the late 2010s). The library was prepared using RT-PCR. Sequencing used an Illumina HiSeq 2500. The raw public reads went through TCRdb reprocessing: fastp at Q25, MiXCR clone calling, in-frame beta chains kept. One record per CDR3 amino acid sequence lists the most common genes and DNA. This sample lists some 520,000 distinct CDR3 sequences; about 17% were detected once. Of the sample, less than 4% is held by the ten largest clones. Sequencing was performed on CD4+ T cells sorted from PBMCs, taken roughly 24 months after vaccination. The receptors shown here come from a man between 50 and 69 years old who received an inactivated influenza vaccine. Donor details come from another sample of the same person, matched by shared clones.

This rearrangement joins TRBV5-4 to TRBJ2-6; TRBD2 matches 13 bases. This CDR3 is 18 amino acids long. Trimming took 3 bases from V and 2 from J; bases not matched to a gene: 5. The V gene's germline CDR1 is SGHNT and CDR2 YYREEE (reference sequence). The CDR3 DNA follows: TGTGCCAGCAGCTGGACTAGCGGGAGATTTACTGGGGCCAACGTCCTGACTTTC. It specifies CASSWTSGRFTGANVLTF.

V gene TRBV7-2 combines with J gene TRBJ1-6; maybe TRBD1 (5 bases). The CDR3 totals 16 residues. Germline-derived CDR1 and CDR2 are SGHTA and FQGNSA. V was pared by 1 base and J by 7 bases, with 14 bases between. CDR3 DNA sequence: TGTGCCAGCAGCTTAGGGGGTGGGGCCCTAAATTCACCCCTCCACTTT. Encoded protein: CASSLGGGALNSPLHF.

V is TRBV7-2 and J is TRBJ1-2; D is ambiguous. The germline gives CDR1 SGHTA, CDR2 FQGNSA. The CDR3 length is 14 residues. V was pared by 0 bases and J by 0 bases, with 5 bases between. CDR3 protein: CASSLAGTNYGYTF. CDR3 nucleotides: TGTGCCAGCAGCTTAGCAGGGACTAACTATGGCTACACCTTC.

The V and J genes are TRBV9 and TRBJ1-1; weak D call: TRBD1 (5 bases). Trimming removed 7 bases from V and 0 bases from J, with 16 bases in between. CDR1 and CDR2 from the germline V gene are SGDLS and YYNGEE. This CDR3 is built from 15 residues. CDR3 loop: CASGPGVVMNTEAFF. The CDR3 DNA reads as TGTGCCAGCGGTCCGGGGGTGGTGATGAACACTGAAGCTTTCTTT.

This clonotype has more than one count but fewer than ten. The chain is built from TRBV19 and TRBJ2-3, with D maybe TRBD2 (6 bases). This CDR3 region has 14 residues. The V and J ends lost 3 bases and 6 bases respectively, with 13 bases between them. The germline V gene has CDR1 LNHDA and CDR2 SQIVND (reference sequence). CDR3 nucleotides: TGTGCCAGTAGTATCAGGAGGGCCTACGATACGCAGTATTTT. Amino acid sequence: CASSIRRAYDTQYF.

This clonotype was observed a handful of times. The chain recombines TRBV7-4 with TRBJ2-7; 13 bases align to TRBD2. With 1 base clipped from V and 2 bases from J, the junction kept 8 bases outside the gene matches. Germline CDR1 reads SGHVT; CDR2 reads SQSDAQ. This CDR3 spans 18 amino acids. The CDR3: CASSLERTSGRDPYEQYF. The CDR3 region has the DNA TGTGCCAGCAGCTTAGAAAGGACTAGCGGGAGAGACCCCTACGAGCAGTACTTC.

This clonotype was found a few times. The rearrangement uses TRBV6-5 and TRBJ2-1; 13 nucleotides agree with TRBD2. The CDR3 contains 15 residues. The germline V gene has CDR1 MNHEY and CDR2 SVGAGI. Trimming cost V 6 bases and J 8 bases; bases outside gene matches: 7. Here the CDR3 reads CASSLTSGGAYEQFF. CDR3 nucleotides: TGTGCCAGCAGCTTAACTAGCGGGGGGGCCTATGAGCAGTTCTTC.

In its sample, this clonotype was seen a few times. V gene TRBV6-2 or TRBV6-3 combines with J gene TRBJ2-7, with D unresolved. This CDR3 region has 15 residues. The germline V and J ends were trimmed by 4 bases and 4 bases, with 17 bases remaining between them. Germline V lookup: CDR1 MNHEY, CDR2 SVGEGT. CDR3 nucleotide sequence: TGTGCCAGCAGTTCCCGTCCCCTAGGAAAATACGAGCAGTACTTC. Residues: CASSSRPLGKYEQYF.

In this sample, this clonotype turned up once. The rearrangement joins TRBV3-1 to TRBJ2-7; maybe TRBD2 (5 bases). From germline, CDR1 is LGHDT and CDR2 YNNKEL (reference sequence). V gave up 2 bases and J gave up 2 bases, with 16 bases separating them. The CDR3 is 16 residues long. The chain's CDR3 is CASSQYGVGSAYEQYF. Here the CDR3 DNA reads TGTGCCAGCAGCCAATACGGGGTAGGAAGCGCCTACGAGCAGTACTTC.

This chain connects TRBV5-4 to TRBJ2-5; D unresolved. The germline CDR1 and CDR2 sequences are SGHNT and YYREEE (reference sequence). Trimming took off 0 bases at V and 5 bases at J, with 11 bases between the two ends. CDR3 length: 14 residues. CDR3 region: CASSLDGTSETQYF. CDR3 sequence (DNA): TGTGCCAGCAGCTTGGATGGTACATCGGAGACCCAGTACTTC.

V usage is TRBV28 and J usage is TRBJ1-2, with 12 bases fitting TRBD1. This CDR3 has 16 residues. With V trimmed by 4 bases and J by 8 bases, 11 bases remained unmatched. In germline, CDR1 is MDHEN, CDR2 SYDVKM. The CDR3 loop reads CASSSVPGQGARGYTF. DNA of the CDR3: TGTGCCAGCAGTTCCGTCCCGGGACAGGGGGCGCGCGGCTACACCTTC.

The rearrangement joins TRBV6-5 to TRBJ2-1, with D possibly TRBD1 on 5 matching bases. Looked up from germline, CDR1 is MNHEY and CDR2 is SVGAGI. Trimming shortened V by 3 bases and J by 5 bases, and 14 bases separated the two germline ends. CDR3 size: 15 residues. The CDR3 loop is CASSYGKGRNNEQFF. The CDR3 DNA reads as TGTGCCAGCAGTTATGGAAAGGGGCGAAACAATGAGCAGTTCTTC.

The gene calls are TRBV11-2 and TRBJ2-3; 13 bases are a match to TRBD2. The J segment lost 4 bases and the V segment lost 5 bases, leaving 3 bases of the junction unmatched. Germline-derived CDR1 and CDR2 are SGHAT and FQNNGV. The CDR3 sequence is 15 residues long. The CDR3 loop is CASSQTSGGADTQYF. CDR3 DNA sequence: TGTGCCAGCAGCCAAACTAGCGGGGGGGCAGATACGCAGTATTTT.

This clonotype was detected a few times. The chain links TRBV6-1 to TRBJ2-1; unclear D gene. Germline CDR1 reads MNHNS; CDR2 reads SASEGT. Trimming left V 5 bases short and J 2 bases short, with 19 bases between. The CDR3 sequence is 17 residues long. CDR3 residues: CASSKQPGRATYNEQFF. CDR3 DNA: TGTGCCAGCAGTAAACAACCCGGCAGAGCAACCTACAATGAGCAGTTCTTC.

Written as DNA, the CDR3 is TGCAGTGCTAAGCCCTCCTCCGGAAGCCTGACCCAGCATTTT. Residues: CSAKPSSGSLTQHF. The chain recombines TRBV20-1 with TRBJ1-5, with no clear D. This CDR3 region has 14 residues. Germline values: CDR1 DFQATT, CDR2 SNEGSKA (reference sequence). V was clipped by 4 bases and J by 11 bases, with 21 bases between them.

The chain joins TRBV7-9 to TRBJ2-3, with D perhaps matching TRBD1 (6 bases). The CDR3 contains 15 residues. The ends were cut back, 3 bases at V and 3 bases at J, with 13 bases in the middle. CDR1 SEHNR and CDR2 FQNEAQ come from the germline V gene (reference sequence). The CDR3 protein is CASSFSLTGTDTQYF. CDR3 nucleotide sequence: TGTGCCAGCAGCTTTTCCCTTACAGGGACAGATACGCAGTATTTT. The full variable domain, in which reference TRBV7-9 and TRBJ2-3 provide the parts outside the CDR3, is DTGVSQNPRHKITKRGQNVTFRCDPISEHNRLYWYRQTLGQGPEFLTYFQNEAQLEKSRLLSDRFSAERPKGSFSTLEIQRTEQGDSAMYLCASSFSLTGTDTQYFGPGTRLTVL.

This clonotype was counted a few times. The chain joins TRBV7-3 to TRBJ2-1; 8 nucleotides line up with TRBD2. This CDR3 is 13 amino acids long. CDR1 is SGHTA and CDR2 is FQGTGA in the germline V gene. Trimming took 4 bases from V and 13 from J; bases not matched to a gene: 9. The CDR3 DNA sequence: TGTGCCAGCAGCTCATTCGAGCGGGGGACCCAGTTCTTC. It yields the protein CASSSFERGTQFF.